A single T cell receptor (beta chain) is shown here with its context. The source of the sample is a study of blood T cell repertoires in COVID-19. Study as a whole: From T cells, B-cell-depleted T cells, or PBMCs came the material, which was cDNA or gDNA.

Original processing notes: From reference gene primer amplification, estimates of nucleated cell counts were derived. TCRdb's table, derived via immunoSEQ multiplex PCR, lists solely in-frame clones and lacks some. The D gene and trimming were derived from the DNA, and the V and J assignments and clone size from that table. The data hold 250,000 to 350,000 clones, with 85% to 90% observed a single time. Sequencing used peripheral blood. The sequence was collected from a woman aged 50 to 60 with COVID-19, enrolled during active disease.

CDR3 region: CASSRQGFSGNTIYF. The CDR3 DNA is TGCGCCAGCAGTAGACAGGGGTTCTCTGGAAACACCATATATTTT. J is TRBJ1-3 and V is TRBV5-1; 8 positions agree with TRBD1. V gave up 5 bases and J gave up 0 bases; unmatched junction bases: 4. From germline, CDR1 is SGHRS and CDR2 YFSETQ. The CDR3 runs 15 residues.